This TCR beta chain was sequenced for a study of T-cell memory formation after mild COVID-19. Overall study: Clusters were largely donor specific.

J lost 7 bases, V lost 2 bases, and 5 bases had no gene match. This CDR3 comprises 15 residues. The V gene's germline CDR1 is LGHDT and CDR2 YNNKEL (reference sequence). TCRdb ran MiXCR on the 5' RACE reads and lists one entry per CDR3 protein. In the table there are 35,000 to 45,000 distinct CDR3 sequences, 6% to 7% of which are singletons. This clonotype was counted at least ten times. The TCR was taken from an adult who had mild COVID-19 (a few samples of this study predate the infection). Cell type and time point are not known. The chain has TRBV3-1 and TRBJ2-1; TRBD2 aligns across 10 bases. The sequenced material came from PBMCs or a T cell subset sorted from them (not recorded which). CDR3 nucleotides: TGTGCCAGCAGCCAAAGCGGGGGGGCCAGGAATGAGCAGTTCTTC. Its translation is CASSQSGGARNEQFF.